What follows are 15 T cell receptor beta chains derived from one specimen sequenced in a study of regulatory T cells in long-lasting Graves disease. HTBI primers from iRepertoire and Arm-PCR of CDR3 regions yielded the TCR beta libraries. TCRdb recomputed calls from the multiplex PCR reads with MiXCR, one row per CDR3 protein. The repertoire holds about 470,000 distinct CDR3 sequences, around 15% seen once, with less than 15% in the top ten. Time point indicated: newly diagnosed GD, antithyroid drugs for less than 3 months. The TCR library was prepared using RNA isolated from PBMCs. This same sample was also taken into another study, of T cells in Graves' hyperthyroidism and ophthalmopathy.

The source was peripheral blood mononuclear cells (PBMCs), collected at new diagnosis, from a patient treated with antithyroid drugs. These receptors all stem from a man in his forties with Graves disease.

This clonotype occurred a few times. This chain uses TRBV6-1 with TRBJ2-3; D unresolved. The V and J ends lost 5 bases and 0 bases respectively, with 12 bases between them. This CDR3 is built from 15 residues. Germline V lookup: CDR1 MNHNS, CDR2 SASEGT. Written as DNA, the CDR3 is TGTGCCAGCAGTATCCGACTGCCTAGCACAGATACGCAGTATTTT. Its translation is CASSIRLPSTDTQYF.

A few counts support this clonotype. J is TRBJ1-2 and V is TRBV20-1; maybe TRBD1 (6 bases). V lost 5 bases, J lost 7 bases, and 11 bases lay in between. The germline V gene encodes CDR1 DFQATT and CDR2 SNEGSKA (reference sequence). This CDR3 has 11 amino acids. This chain's CDR3 is CSASHRAGYTF. The CDR3 DNA reads as TGCAGTGCTTCACACAGGGCTGGCTACACCTTC.

The chain has TRBV2 and TRBJ2-1, with 10 bases identical to TRBD2. The CDR3 consists of 16 residues. Germline V gene lookup returns CDR1 SNHLY and CDR2 FYNNEI. V lost 6 bases, J lost 8 bases, and 13 bases stayed unmatched. As DNA, the CDR3 is TGTGCCAGCAGCCCCGTTGATAGCGGGAGGTGGTATGAGCAGTTCTTC. Residues: CASSPVDSGRWYEQFF.

This clonotype was seen repeatedly, ten times or more. The germline gene is not matched at one end of the junction; a read error may be the cause. The chain couples TRBV7-7 to TRBJ2-3; tentatively, D is TRBD1 or TRBD2 (5 bases each). Germline CDR1 is SSHAT and CDR2 is FNYEAQ (reference sequence). CDR3 length equals 14 residues. In DNA, the CDR3 is TGTGCTAGCAGCCCCGGGACGCCAGGAGATACGCAGTATTTT. This gives the protein CASSPGTPGDTQYF.

This clonotype was counted only a few times. The chain employs TRBV7-9 and TRBJ2-1; TRBD2 matches at 7 bases. CDR3 size: 16 residues. Germline V gene lookup returns CDR1 SEHNR and CDR2 FQNEAQ (reference sequence). The V segment lost 4 bases and the J segment 4 bases; nucleotides outside the gene matches: 10. Here the CDR3 reads CASSSSGTLPYNEQFF. CDR3 coding DNA: TGTGCCAGCAGCTCTAGCGGCACATTGCCATACAATGAGCAGTTCTTC.

Ten or more counts support this clonotype. The chain carries TRBV30 and TRBJ1-2, with D unresolved. V was trimmed by 0 bases and J by 1 base, leaving 3 bases between them. The CDR3 runs to 12 residues. CDR1 and CDR2 (germline): GTSNPN, SVGIG (reference sequence). The CDR3 nucleotides are TGTGCCTGGAGTGTCCATAACTATGGCTACACCTTC. This codes for CAWSVHNYGYTF.

The J gene is TRBJ2-1, the V gene TRBV5-6; no firm D call. The CDR3 sequence is 15 residues long. V lost 1 base, J lost 0 bases, and 8 bases lay in between. Germline CDR1 is SGHDT and CDR2 is YYEEEE. The CDR3 loop reads CASSLRVSSYNEQFF. CDR3 in DNA: TGTGCCAGCAGCTTGCGGGTGAGCTCCTACAATGAGCAGTTCTTC.

This clonotype was found many times. V and J are TRBV11-2 and TRBJ1-3, with no clear D. V lost 4 bases to trimming and J lost 0 bases, with 10 bases between them. The CDR3 has 15 amino acids. Germline V gives CDR1 SGHAT, CDR2 FQNNGV. This CDR3 reads CASSSDRLSGNTIYF. The CDR3 DNA follows: TGTGCCAGCAGCTCGGACCGACTCTCTGGAAACACCATATATTTT.

Ten or more counts support this clonotype. The gene calls are TRBV11-1 and TRBJ1-1; D might be TRBD1 (6 bases). The germline gives CDR1 SGHAT, CDR2 FQDESV (reference sequence). The CDR3 is made up of 13 amino acids. Trimming took off 5 bases at V and 10 bases at J, with 17 bases between the two ends. The CDR3 region is CASSADSKLAAFF. CDR3 DNA sequence: TGTGCCAGCAGCGCGGACAGTAAGCTGGCAGCTTTCTTT.

The sample holds many counts of this clonotype. This rearrangement joins TRBV28 to TRBJ2-7; the D gene is possibly TRBD2 (6 bases). V shed 3 bases and J shed 6 bases, with 15 bases lying between them. The CDR3 runs 14 residues. CDR1 is MDHEN, CDR2 SYDVKM, per germline. CDR3 nucleotide sequence: TGTGCCAGCAGTTTTTCCGGCGGGGAGTTCGAGCAGTACTTC. Its protein product is CASSFSGGEFEQYF. The full variable domain, its missing parts supplied by reference TRBV28 and TRBJ2-7, is DVKVTQSSRYLVKRTGEKVFLECVQDMDHENMFWYRQDPGLGLRLIYFSYDVKMKEKGDIPEGYSVSREKKERFSLILESASTNQTSMYLCASSFSGGEFEQYFGPGTRLTVT.

This clonotype was seen only a few times. The V call is TRBV6-5, the J call TRBJ1-5; possible D gene TRBD1, 6 bases. The V end was cut by 2 bases, the J end by 2 bases, with 13 bases between. Germline V gene lookup returns CDR1 MNHEY and CDR2 SVGAGI. The CDR3 spans 16 residues. DNA for the CDR3: TGTGCCAGCAGTTACGCGGGGGGCGGGGGCAATCAGCCCCAGCATTTT. Translation: CASSYAGGGGNQPQHF.

This clonotype was recorded a few times. The J gene is TRBJ2-1, the V gene TRBV24-1; 8 bases agree with TRBD1. This CDR3 comprises 14 residues. Looked up from germline, CDR1 is KGHDR and CDR2 is SFDVKD. Trimming removed 1 base from V and 9 bases from J; junction bases left unmatched: 4. The CDR3 reads CATSDFPTGVEQFF. The CDR3 DNA is TGTGCCACCAGTGATTTTCCGACAGGGGTTGAGCAGTTCTTC.

This clonotype was seen repeatedly, ten times or more. This chain links TRBV6-1 with TRBJ2-5; TRBD2 aligns across 9 bases. TRBJ2-1 explains the end of the DNA better; the J call may be wrong. The germline gives CDR1 MNHNS, CDR2 SASEGT. The CDR3 runs to 15 residues. As DNA, the CDR3 is TGTGCCAGCAGTCGTGGGACTAGCCCGGATAATGAGCAGTTCTTC. This codes for CASSRGTSPDNEQFF.

This clonotype was counted only a few times. The chain employs TRBV6-2 or TRBV6-3 and TRBJ2-2; D is unresolved. Trimming left V 5 bases short and J 7 bases short, with 14 bases between. This CDR3 is 14 amino acids long. The germline V gene encodes CDR1 MNHEY and CDR2 SVGEGT. For the CDR3, the DNA is TGTGCCAGCAGTGAAGGCCTGAGGAGCGGGGAGCTGTTTTTT. Translation: CASSEGLRSGELFF.

This clonotype came up many times. The J gene is TRBJ2-1, the V gene TRBV7-2; either TRBD1 or TRBD2 may fit D (5 bases each). The V gene lost 4 bases and the J gene lost 3 bases, with 16 bases spanning the gap. Germline V gene sequence: CDR1 SGHTA, CDR2 FQGNSA. This CDR3 is built from 16 residues. CDR3 residues: CASSSRGGAGYNEQFF. In DNA, the CDR3 is TGTGCCAGCAGCTCCCGTGGGGGAGCTGGCTACAATGAGCAGTTCTTC.